This note documents a single TCR beta chain sequence. Random hexamers were used to reverse transcribe an amount of about 0.5 to 1 ug RNA. From the immunoSEQ multiplex PCR reads, TCRdb called clonotypes with MiXCR, one entry per CDR3 protein. The sample lists around 190,000 distinct CDR3 sequences; 85% to 95% were seen once. The record originates from a study of CD8 T cells in Susac syndrome. The CDR3 runs 12 residues. Germline V gene data show CDR1 as SGHTA and CDR2 as FQGNSA. Deletions cut 5 bases from V and 1 base from J, with 3 bases between. Controls matched for sex and age were healthy donors. V usage is TRBV7-2 and J usage is TRBJ2-1; D is uncertain. The clonotype was recovered from a human donor in good health. The sequenced material came from CD4+ T cells from PBMCs. The DNA for the CDR3 is TGTGCCAGCAGCCTTTCCTACAATGAGCAGTTCTTC. It specifies CASSLSYNEQFF.